The 13 T cell receptor beta chains below come from one sample, sequenced in a study of post-analysis software for immune sequencing data. Points from the study as a whole: The five TRBV segments detected at higher frequency in patients than in controls included TRBV5-6, TRBV5-1 and TRBV20-1.

Presence of unique molecular identifiers characterized the TCR beta cDNA libraries. Each CDR3 protein gets one entry after TCRdb re-called the PCR reads with MiXCR. Here the sample spans about 770,000 distinct CDR3 sequences, just over 45% being singletons. No antigen is known for these receptors. The sample taken for sequencing was blood. The receptors were sampled from a girl aged 5-17 years with multiple sclerosis.

The chain uses TRBV5-1 and TRBJ2-1, with 7 bases identical to TRBD2. The CDR3 length is 16 residues. Germline CDR1 reads SGHRS; CDR2 reads YFSETQ. J lost 0 bases, V lost 4 bases, and 7 bases had no gene match. The CDR3 loop is CASSPTLAVSYNEQFF. As DNA, the CDR3 is TGCGCCAGCAGCCCCACTCTAGCGGTCTCCTACAATGAGCAGTTCTTC.

This chain joins TRBV7-9 and TRBJ2-1, with 7 bases fitting TRBD2. Losses at the gene ends were 0 bases for V and 8 bases for J; bases not matched to a gene: 7. Germline-derived CDR1 and CDR2 are SEHNR and FQNEAQ (reference sequence). This CDR3 is 15 amino acids long. The CDR3 nucleotides are TGTGCCAGCAGCTTAGCGGGCGGGAGTGAAGATGAGCAGTTCTTC. Its protein is CASSLAGGSEDEQFF.

This clonotype occurred a few times. The genes are TRBV9 and TRBJ2-3; 7 bases match TRBD1. Germline assignment: CDR1 SGDLS and CDR2 YYNGEE. The CDR3 totals 17 residues. V trimming: 0 bases; J trimming: 3 bases; junction bases outside the gene matches: 10. CDR3 coding DNA: TGTGCCAGCAGCGTAGGTAGGAGACAGGGCGGAACAGATACGCAGTATTTT. Translation gives CASSVGRRQGGTDTQYF.

This clonotype was seen just once. The V call is TRBV20-1, the J call TRBJ2-5; TRBD2 matches at 10 bases. Germline lookup yields CDR1 DFQATT and CDR2 SNEGSKA (reference sequence). This CDR3 is 15 amino acids long. V shed 5 bases, J shed 2 bases, and the junction held 8 bases outside the gene matches. CDR3 sequence reads: CSAPGGLANQETQYF. CDR3 coding DNA: TGCAGTGCTCCAGGGGGACTAGCGAATCAAGAGACCCAGTACTTC.

There are a few counts of this clonotype. The genes are TRBV20-1 and TRBJ2-1; no firm D call. The germline V gene encodes CDR1 DFQATT and CDR2 SNEGSKA (reference sequence). CDR3 length: 11 amino acids. Trimming took 4 bases from V and 7 from J, leaving 8 bases between them. CDR3 nucleotides: TGCAGTGCTAAGGACGCGAATGAGCAGTTCTTC. Translation gives CSAKDANEQFF.

The CDR3 sequence: CSALRGQKGSPLHF. Written as DNA, the CDR3 is TGCAGTGCTCTCCGGGGACAAAAGGGTTCACCCCTCCACTTT. The chain combines TRBV20-1 with TRBJ1-6, with D perhaps matching TRBD1 (6 bases). CDR1 is DFQATT, CDR2 SNEGSKA, per germline (reference sequence). Trimming pared 5 bases from V and 9 bases from J, leaving 17 bases between. The CDR3 extends over 14 amino acids.

The V gene is TRBV14, the J gene TRBJ2-5; maybe TRBD1 (5 bases). With the DNA end fitting TRBJ2-7 better, the J assignment may be wrong. Per germline, CDR1 SGHDN and CDR2 FVKESK. The CDR3 has 15 residues. The chain's CDR3 is CASSPEVGLQGEQYF. The CDR3 DNA is TGTGCCAGCAGCCCTGAAGTAGGTCTTCAGGGCGAGCAGTACTTC.

A few counts support this clonotype. The V and J genes are TRBV15 and TRBJ2-1; D may be TRBD1 or TRBD2 (8 bases each). Germline V gives CDR1 LNHNV, CDR2 YYDKDF (reference sequence). V shed 9 bases and J shed 0 bases, with 15 bases lying between them. CDR3 length: 15 residues. The CDR3 sequence is CATISGTGSYNEQFF. In nucleotides, the CDR3 is TGTGCCACGATTAGCGGGACAGGCTCCTACAATGAGCAGTTCTTC. Drawing the rest from reference TRBV15 and TRBJ2-1, the complete variable domain is DAMVIQNPRYQVTQFGKPVTLSCSQTLNHNVMYWYQQKSSQAPKLLFHYYDKDFNNEADTPDNFQSRRPNTSFCFLDIRSPGLGDTAMYLCATISGTGSYNEQFFGPGTRLTVL.

The chain combines TRBV18 with TRBJ1-2, with a tentative D call TRBD1 (5 bases). Germline V CDR1 and CDR2: KGHSH, LQKENI. The CDR3 covers 15 residues. V was pared by 2 bases and J by 1 base, with 11 bases between. CDR3 amino acids: CASSPTTELNYGYTF. CDR3 in DNA: TGTGCCAGCTCACCAACGACAGAACTTAACTATGGCTACACCTTC.

In this sample, this clonotype turned up a few times. The rearrangement joins TRBV29-1 to TRBJ2-7, with TRBD2 matching 10 bases. This CDR3 region has 14 residues. Losses at the gene ends were 4 bases for V and 7 bases for J; bases not matched to a gene: 10. Germline CDR1 and CDR2: SQVTM and ANQGSEA. The CDR3, as DNA: TGCAGCGTTGTAATGACTAGCGGGCAAAGGGAGCAGTACTTC. Its translation is CSVVMTSGQREQYF.

The rearrangement uses TRBV9 and TRBJ2-2, with a possible D match to TRBD2 (6 bases). The V end lost 4 bases, the J end lost 0 bases, and 10 bases lay between the germline ends. Germline lookup yields CDR1 SGDLS and CDR2 YYNGEE. The CDR3 sequence is 15 residues long. CDR3 DNA: TGTGCCAGCAGCCTTACTAGCTCGAACACCGGGGAGCTGTTTTTT. It codes for CASSLTSSNTGELFF.

Concerning this clonotype: The junction and the germline gene differ at one end; a read error may be behind it. The CDR3 nucleotides are TGCGCCAGCAGCTGGACCGTGGGGGGCCAAGAGGCCCAGTACTTC. Amino acid sequence: CASSWTVGGQEAQYF. V usage is TRBV5-1 and J usage is TRBJ2-5; D may correspond to TRBD1 or TRBD2 (6 bases each). Germline values: CDR1 SGHRS, CDR2 YFSETQ. The CDR3 loop spans 15 amino acids.

The chain combines TRBV11-2 with TRBJ2-1; no reliable D call. Germline assignment: CDR1 SGHAT and CDR2 FQNNGV. The CDR3 is 13 amino acids. The V end lost 3 bases, the J end lost 8 bases, and 11 bases lay between the germline ends. CDR3 in DNA: TGTGCCAGCAGCTTCCCCGCGACCGATGAGCAGTTCTTC. It yields the protein CASSFPATDEQFF. The full variable domain, in which reference TRBV11-2 and TRBJ2-1 provide the parts outside the CDR3, is EAGVAQSPRYKIIEKRQSVAFWCNPISGHATLYWYQQILGQGPKLLIQFQNNGVVDDSQLPKDRFSAERLKGVDSTLKIQPAKLEDSAVYLCASSFPATDEQFFGPGTRLTVL.